These 16 T cell receptor beta chains came from one sample sequenced in a study of immune evolution from preneoplasia to lung adenocarcinoma. Repertoires were generated with immunoSEQ multiplex PCR, while TCRdb's copy carries only in-frame clones and drops some. The data contain roughly 40,000 clones, roughly 71% of them seen just once; the ten biggest clones take up roughly 6.1%. The sample comprised FFPE invasive lung adenocarcinoma tissue. These receptors originate from a person aged 60 to 70 with lung adenocarcinoma.

Judged by abundance, this clone is medium-sized (0.01 to 0.1%). The chain employs TRBV7-8 and TRBJ2-5; TRBD2 might be the D (5 bases). This CDR3 spans 17 amino acids. V shed 0 bases and J shed 9 bases, with 23 bases lying between them. CDR1 and CDR2 (germline): SGHVS, FQNEAQ. As DNA, the CDR3 is TGTGCCAGCAGCTTAGCGAGTGGAGGACTGGGGATCTTGGCCCAGTACTTC. It is translated as CASSLASGGLGILAQYF.

To note about this clone: Possible read error: a much larger clone is one base away. In the same sample, other DNA sequences code for this CDR3. The chain is built from TRBV5-1 and TRBJ2-7, with D uncertain. The CDR3 is 11 residues long. Looked up from germline, CDR1 is SGHRS and CDR2 is YFSETQ. CDR3 amino acids: CASRVGYEQYF. For the CDR3, the DNA is TGTGCCAGCAGAGTGGGCTACGAGCAGTACTTC.

This rearrangement joins TRBV6-6 to TRBJ1-5, with 9 bases that match TRBD1. CDR3 size: 15 residues. In germline, CDR1 is MNHNY, CDR2 SVGAGI (reference sequence). V dropped 5 bases and J dropped 4; count of bases not matched to a gene: 6. The CDR3, as DNA: TGTGCCAGCAGTGCCCCGACAGGGGGTAATCAGCCCCAGCATTTT. Its translation: CASSAPTGGNQPQHF.

V usage is TRBV2 and J usage is TRBJ1-1; D gene ambiguous. Trimming removed 6 bases at V and 4 bases at J, with 9 bases between. This CDR3 is 12 amino acids long. The germline V gene encodes CDR1 SNHLY and CDR2 FYNNEI. As DNA, the CDR3 is TGTGCCAGCAGACAGAGCCGCACTGAAGCTTTCTTT. Translating gives CASRQSRTEAFF.

The rearrangement joins TRBV9 to TRBJ2-7; 9 bases match TRBD2. Germline-derived CDR1 and CDR2 are SGDLS and YYNGEE. The CDR3 consists of 15 residues. J gave up 5 bases and V 3 bases, and 9 bases lay outside the gene matches. The CDR3 region is CASSAQGGLAHEQYF. The CDR3, as DNA: TGTGCCAGCAGCGCCCAGGGGGGACTAGCCCACGAGCAGTACTTC.

A remark on this clone: Other DNA variants within this sample encode the same CDR3. The gene calls are TRBV7-9 and TRBJ1-5; D remains unclear. The CDR3 contains 15 residues. Per germline, CDR1 SEHNR and CDR2 FQNEAQ (reference sequence). Trimming stripped 5 bases from V and 5 bases from J, with 16 bases between. The CDR3 sequence: CASSSQAGSDQPQHF. DNA for the CDR3: TGTGCCAGCAGCAGTCAGGCCGGGTCGGATCAGCCCCAGCATTTT.

This chain links TRBV7-2 with TRBJ2-3; no clear D. The germline V gene has CDR1 SGHTA and CDR2 FQGNSA. Trimming cost V 0 bases and J 6 bases, with 4 bases left between them. This CDR3 comprises 12 residues. In nucleotides, the CDR3 is TGTGCCAGCAGCTTAGCTCGTGATACGCAGTATTTT. This codes for CASSLARDTQYF.

This chain links TRBV5-6 with TRBJ2-3, with D perhaps TRBD1 (6 bases). Deletions cut 4 bases from V and 4 bases from J, with 22 bases between. This CDR3 is built from 17 residues. Looked up from germline, CDR1 is SGHDT and CDR2 is YYEEEE. The CDR3 DNA reads TGTGCCAGCAGCAACCTCGGACAGCGAAGAGTCGCAGATACGCAGTATTTT. Protein sequence: CASSNLGQRRVADTQYF.

The chain uses TRBV25-1 and TRBJ2-3; maybe TRBD1 (6 bases). Germline assignment: CDR1 MGHDK and CDR2 SYGVNS. The CDR3 consists of 11 residues. V lost 11 bases and J 6 bases, leaving 12 bases between the germline ends. DNA for the CDR3: TGTGCCTTGCCCAGGGGCGATACGCAGTATTTT. Its protein is CALPRGDTQYF.

This sequence joins TRBV9 and TRBJ2-7; TRBD1 is a possible D gene (6 bases). Trimming pared 7 bases from V and 6 bases from J, leaving 17 bases between. The germline gives CDR1 SGDLS, CDR2 YYNGEE. CDR3 length equals 13 residues. The CDR3, as DNA: TGTGCCAGCGCCCCAGGGGCTAATCGCGAGCAGTACTTC. Translating it yields CASAPGANREQYF.

CDR3 bases: TGCAGCGTTTCCAATGGGGCCGGGCAGCCCCAGCATTTT. Translating gives CSVSNGAGQPQHF. The chain links TRBV29-1 to TRBJ1-5, with TRBD1 as a possible D gene (5 bases). This CDR3 spans 13 amino acids. V was clipped by 5 bases and J by 7 bases, with 15 bases between them. CDR1 SQVTM and CDR2 ANQGSEA come from the germline V gene.

The chain recombines TRBV7-9 with TRBJ2-6; tentative D call: TRBD1 (7 bases). V gave up 5 bases and J gave up 2 bases, with 19 bases separating them. In germline, CDR1 is SEHNR, CDR2 FQNEAQ (reference sequence). The CDR3 is 18 residues long. CDR3 region: CASSPQGGYHAGANVLTF. CDR3 DNA: TGTGCCAGCAGCCCTCAGGGGGGTTATCACGCTGGGGCCAACGTCCTGACTTTC.

The gene calls are TRBV4-1 and TRBJ2-2; 8 bases fit TRBD1. V was clipped by 2 bases and J by 3 bases; unmatched bases: 5. Germline CDR1 MGHRA, CDR2 YSYEKL. This CDR3 contains 16 residues. CDR3 coding DNA: TGCGCCAGCAGCCAAACCGTGGACAGGGACACCGGGGAGCTGTTTTTT. Translated: CASSQTVDRDTGELFF.

This chain uses TRBV6-5 with TRBJ1-5, with D unresolved. CDR1 MNHEY and CDR2 SVGAGI come from the germline V gene. Trimming stripped 0 bases from V and 9 bases from J, with 9 bases between. CDR3 length: 13 amino acids. The CDR3 DNA sequence: TGTGCCAGCAGTTACTCCGGGTCCACGCCCCAGCATTTT. As protein: CASSYSGSTPQHF.

Comment on this clone: Other DNA sequences within the sample encode an identical CDR3. The rearrangement links TRBV10-3 to TRBJ1-1; D is unclear. The CDR3 extends over 15 amino acids. Germline CDR1 reads ENHRY; CDR2 reads SYGVKD. Trimming cost V 0 bases and J 0 bases, with 8 bases left between them. CDR3 in amino acids: CAISESQDLNTEAFF. DNA of the CDR3: TGTGCCATCAGTGAGTCCCAGGACTTGAACACTGAAGCTTTCTTT.

This clone came up a few times. The chain is built from TRBV5-4 and TRBJ2-3, with D perhaps being TRBD1 or TRBD2 (5 bases each). CDR3 length: 15 residues. The V and J ends lost 4 bases and 2 bases respectively, with 14 bases between them. Germline loops: CDR1 SGHNT, CDR2 YYREEE (reference sequence). The CDR3, as DNA: TGTGCCAGCAGCATAGAGGGGCTAGTCACAGATACGCAGTATTTT. Amino acid sequence: CASSIEGLVTDTQYF.